This T cell receptor beta chain comes out of a study of response to subunit inactivated influenza vaccine. The junction had 10 bases not matched to a gene; V was cut back by 5 bases and J by 0 bases. The CDR3 runs to 16 residues. CDR1 SGHTA and CDR2 FQGNSA come from the germline V gene. In TCRdb, the RT-PCR reads were re-called with MiXCR into one record per CDR3 protein. The sample contains 800,000 to 1,000,000 distinct CDR3 sequences, roughly 20% of which appear only once. There are many counts of this clonotype. This material consisted of PBMCs from blood, taken roughly 5 days after vaccination. This rearrangement joins TRBV7-2 to TRBJ2-7; 7 bases map to TRBD1. The sequence derives from a man aged 50-59 years who received an inactivated influenza vaccine. Written as DNA, the CDR3 is TGTGCCAGCAGCCGTACCGGGACAGTAAGCTCCTACGAGCAGTACTTC. Its translation: CASSRTGTVSSYEQYF. The full variable domain, completed using reference TRBV7-2 and TRBJ2-7, is GAGVSQSPSNKVTEKGKDVELRCDPISGHTALYWYRQSLGQGLEFLIYFQGNSAPDKSGLPSDRFSAERTGGSVSTLTIQRTQQEDSAVYLCASSRTGTVSSYEQYFGPGTRLTVT.